The 8 T cell receptor beta chains in this list originate from one sample, sequenced in a study of Graves' ophthalmopathy and Graves' hyperthyroidism. For repertoire sequencing, the TCR beta CDR3 regions were amplified from RNA transcripts. RT-PCR in the first round used HTBI primers; a second-round multiplex PCR followed. One entry per CDR3 protein, called by TCRdb with MiXCR from the multiplex PCR reads. Here the sample spans some 400,000 distinct CDR3 sequences, 18% being singletons. Material for sequencing was peripheral blood. The receptors were sampled from a woman between 18 and 29 years old with Graves' ophthalmopathy.

This clonotype was observed at least ten times. The chain combines TRBV6-5 with TRBJ1-3; D remains ambiguous. The V and J ends lost 8 bases and 1 base respectively, with 9 bases between them. The CDR3 spans 13 residues. Looked up from germline, CDR1 is MNHEY and CDR2 is SVGAGI. In nucleotides, the CDR3 is TGTGCCAGCTTAAAGCGGTCTGGAAACACCATATATTTT. The encoded protein is CASLKRSGNTIYF.

This clonotype was seen ten or more times. A much more abundant neighbour one base away suggests this may be a read error. The rearrangement joins TRBV6-2 or TRBV6-3 to TRBJ1-5; no clear D gene. Germline V CDR1 and CDR2: MNHEY, SVGEGT. CDR3 length: 12 residues. V was trimmed by 3 bases and J by 3 bases, leaving 3 bases between them. The CDR3 is CASSYDNQPQHF. CDR3 sequence (DNA): TGTGCCAGCAGTTATGACAATCAGCCCCAGCATTTT.

Worth noting for this clonotype: Being one base from a much bigger clone, this may be a read error. The J gene is TRBJ2-7, the V gene TRBV14, with 9 nucleotides matching TRBD1. CDR1 SGHDN and CDR2 FVKESK come from the germline V gene. CDR3 size: 15 residues. V was pared by 8 bases and J by 2 bases, with 10 bases of the junction left unmatched. This CDR3 reads CASGPRDRAAYEQYF. Here the CDR3 DNA reads TGTGCCAGCGGCCCTCGGGACAGGGCTGCCTACGAGCAGTACTTC.

This clonotype was seen a single time. The genes are TRBV6-2 or TRBV6-3 and TRBJ2-7, with D perhaps TRBD1 (5 bases). The V and J ends lost 2 bases and 2 bases respectively, with 7 bases between them. The CDR3 extends over 13 amino acids. CDR1 is MNHEY and CDR2 is SVGEGT in the germline V gene. The CDR3 spells CASSYDRTYEQYF. The CDR3 nucleotides are TGTGCCAGCAGTTACGACAGAACCTACGAGCAGTACTTC.

The V and J genes are TRBV19 and TRBJ2-5, with D possibly being TRBD2 (6 bases). Per the germline V gene, CDR1 is LNHDA and CDR2 is SQIVND (reference sequence). Trimming took 1 base from V and 1 from J, leaving 7 bases between them. The CDR3 loop spans 14 amino acids. CDR3 DNA sequence: TGTGCCAGTAGTATAGGGAGGGGCCAAGAGACCCAGTACTTC. Translation: CASSIGRGQETQYF.

This clonotype was detected many times. The V call is TRBV5-6, the J call TRBJ2-4; the D call may be TRBD1 or TRBD2 (5 bases each). The CDR3 length is 15 residues. V shed 1 base and J shed 6 bases, with 14 bases lying between them. Germline assignment: CDR1 SGHDT and CDR2 YYEEEE. The CDR3 coding sequence is TGTGCCAGCAGCTTGTACGGGGCATCGAGAAACATTCAGTACTTC. This gives the protein CASSLYGASRNIQYF.

This clonotype has ten or more counts. The rearrangement joins TRBV6-5 to TRBJ1-2; maybe TRBD1 (5 bases). Between the trimmed V and J ends, which lost 2 bases and 2 bases, there was a span of 9 bases. This CDR3 contains 14 residues. Germline V lookup: CDR1 MNHEY, CDR2 SVGAGI. CDR3 in amino acids: CASSYEGANYGYTF. In DNA form, the CDR3 reads TGTGCCAGCAGTTACGAAGGGGCCAACTATGGCTACACCTTC.

The sample holds many counts of this clonotype. V and J are TRBV18 and TRBJ2-7, with 7 bases that match TRBD2. CDR3 length: 14 amino acids. V dropped 6 bases and J dropped 6; count of bases not matched to a gene: 11. Germline V gene data show CDR1 as KGHSH and CDR2 as LQKENI. The DNA of the CDR3 is TGTGCCAGCTCCCCCGGGAGTGGACTAGTCGAGCAGTACTTC. Protein sequence: CASSPGSGLVEQYF.